Presented here are 2 T cell receptor beta chains from one specimen sequenced in a study of blood T cell repertoires in COVID-19. Sequencing was performed with immunoSEQ multiplex PCR; in TCRdb, only in-frame clones are kept and a portion is missing. Of approximately 100,000 clones in the sample, about 70% were seen once. Sequenced sample: peripheral blood. The source of these receptors is a human donor with acute or convalescent COVID-19. The donor label of this sample is uncertain.

In its sample, this clone was seen once. This sequence joins TRBV6-5 and TRBJ2-2; 7 bases line up with TRBD2. CDR1 is MNHEY, CDR2 SVGAGI, per germline. The V gene end was trimmed by 10 bases and the J gene end by 5 bases; junction bases not matched to a gene: 7. The CDR3 is 13 amino acids. The CDR3 DNA follows: TGTGCCACTGTGCGAGCGGGGACCGGGGAGCTGTTTTTT. Amino acid sequence: CATVRAGTGELFF.

The chain joins TRBV2 to TRBJ2-1; possibly TRBD2 for D (7 bases). The CDR3 totals 15 residues. Germline CDR1 reads SNHLY; CDR2 reads FYNNEI. V gave up 4 bases and J gave up 7 bases, with 17 bases separating them. CDR3 loop: CASSVRGGAPNEQFF. The CDR3 DNA reads TGTGCCAGCAGTGTTCGAGGGGGGGCCCCTAATGAGCAGTTCTTC.